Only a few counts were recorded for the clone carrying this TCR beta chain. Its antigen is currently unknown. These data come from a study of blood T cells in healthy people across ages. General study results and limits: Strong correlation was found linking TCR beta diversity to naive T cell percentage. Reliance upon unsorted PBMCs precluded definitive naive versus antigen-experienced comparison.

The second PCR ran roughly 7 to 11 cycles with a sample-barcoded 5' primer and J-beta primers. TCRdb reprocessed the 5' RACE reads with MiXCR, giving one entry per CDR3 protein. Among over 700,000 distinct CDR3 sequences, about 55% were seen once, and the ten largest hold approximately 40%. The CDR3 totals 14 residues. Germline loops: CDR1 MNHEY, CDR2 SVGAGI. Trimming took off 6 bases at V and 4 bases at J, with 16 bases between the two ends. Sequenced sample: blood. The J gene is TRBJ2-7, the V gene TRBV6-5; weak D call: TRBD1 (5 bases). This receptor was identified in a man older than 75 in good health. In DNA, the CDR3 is TGTGCCAGCAGCCGACAGCTCCTCAATTACGAGCAGTACTTC. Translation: CASSRQLLNYEQYF.